A single sample is the source of the 15 T cell receptor beta chains below, sequenced in a study of control samples from healthy donors and cancer patients. Produced via immunoSEQ multiplex PCR; TCRdb's table is partial and in-frame only. The table records some 6,700 clones, approximately 80% of them present only once. The sequenced material came from formalin-fixed, paraffin-embedded tissue. The receptors were sampled from a male donor with melanoma.

This chain connects TRBV6-4 to TRBJ2-3; D remains ambiguous. V was trimmed by 6 bases and J by 0 bases, leaving 16 bases between them. The V gene's germline CDR1 is MRHNA and CDR2 SNTAGT. The CDR3 runs 16 residues. The CDR3 spells CASSLTGQPSTDTQYF. The CDR3 nucleotides read TGTGCCAGCAGCCTTACCGGCCAGCCTAGCACAGATACGCAGTATTTT.

To note about this clone: This may be a read error, as it is one base from a much larger clone. The J gene is TRBJ1-3, the V gene TRBV13, with D uncertain. Germline lookup yields CDR1 PRHDT and CDR2 FYEKMQ (reference sequence). The CDR3 sequence is 12 residues long. The CDR3 loop is CVSSSQRNTIYF. The CDR3 DNA sequence: TGTGTCAGCAGCTCCCAAAGAAACACCATATATTTT.

The rearrangement uses TRBV7-3 and TRBJ2-3; tentatively, D is TRBD2 (6 bases). Trimming pared 4 bases from V and 2 bases from J, leaving 28 bases between. This CDR3 spans 20 amino acids. The germline V gene encodes CDR1 SGHTA and CDR2 FQGTGA. CDR3 region: CASSSVGRTIGGGTTDTQYF. The CDR3 DNA reads as TGTGCCAGCAGCTCCGTTGGCCGCACCATAGGTGGCGGGACCACAGATACGCAGTATTTT. Using reference TRBV7-3 and TRBJ2-3 for the parts outside the CDR3, the full variable domain is GAGVSQTPSNKVTEKGKYVELRCDPISGHTALYWYRQSLGQGPEFLIYFQGTGAADDSGLPNDRFFAVRPEGSVSTLKIQRTERGDSAVYLCASSSVGRTIGGGTTDTQYFGPGTRLTVL.

This rearrangement joins TRBV6-5 to TRBJ2-1; the match to TRBD2 covers 7 bases. V gave up 4 bases and J gave up 2 bases; unmatched junction bases: 5. Germline V CDR1 and CDR2: MNHEY, SVGAGI. This CDR3 has 15 residues. The CDR3 nucleotides read TGTGCCAGCAGTTCAACGGGGGGACCCTACAATGAGCAGTTCTTC. Translation gives CASSSTGGPYNEQFF.

The chain links TRBV29-1 to TRBJ1-4; D not certain. The CDR3 has 14 amino acids. CDR1 SQVTM and CDR2 ANQGSEA come from the germline V gene. Deletions cut 1 base from V and 0 bases from J, with 6 bases between. CDR3 region: CSVEGLATNEKLFF. The CDR3 nucleotides are TGCAGCGTTGAAGGGCTTGCAACTAATGAAAAACTGTTTTTT.

This chain connects TRBV7-9 to TRBJ1-4; 8 positions match TRBD1. This CDR3 spans 17 amino acids. The germline CDR1 and CDR2 sequences are SEHNR and FQNEAQ (reference sequence). V was clipped by 4 bases and J by 0 bases; unmatched bases: 7. CDR3 nucleotide sequence: TGTGCCAGCAGCTCAAGCCCGGGACAGGCAACTAATGAAAAACTGTTTTTT. Encoded protein: CASSSSPGQATNEKLFF. Filled out from reference TRBV7-9 and TRBJ1-4, the complete variable domain reads DTGVSQNPRHKITKRGQNVTFRCDPISEHNRLYWYRQTLGQGPEFLTYFQNEAQLEKSRLLSDRFSAERPKGSFSTLEIQRTEQGDSAMYLCASSSSPGQATNEKLFFGSGTQLSVL.

The chain carries TRBV27 and TRBJ1-2, with D possibly being TRBD1 (5 bases). There are 17 residues in the CDR3. Deletions cut 4 bases from V and 2 bases from J, with 20 bases between. The germline gives CDR1 MNHEY, CDR2 SMNVEV (reference sequence). CDR3 amino acids: CASSSRYLGTENYGYTF. The DNA for the CDR3 is TGTGCCAGCAGTTCCCGTTACCTCGGGACCGAGAACTATGGCTACACCTTC.

V and J are TRBV6-2 or TRBV6-3 and TRBJ2-3; a possible D gene is TRBD1 (6 bases). Between the trimmed V and J ends, which lost 0 bases and 2 bases, there was a span of 15 bases. The germline CDR1 and CDR2 sequences are MNHEY and SVGEGT. The CDR3 is 17 residues long. CDR3 loop: CASSYSIRGDFTDTQYF. CDR3 DNA sequence: TGTGCCAGCAGTTACTCAATCAGGGGTGATTTCACAGATACGCAGTATTTT.

The rearrangement links TRBV5-5 to TRBJ1-1, with TRBD1 matching 7 bases. V gave up 4 bases and J gave up 0 bases; unmatched junction bases: 6. Germline V CDR1 and CDR2: SGHKS, YYEKEE (reference sequence). The CDR3 runs 15 residues. The CDR3 DNA reads TGTGCCAGCAGCCCTAGACAGGGAGTGAACACTGAAGCTTTCTTT. It specifies CASSPRQGVNTEAFF.

The chain combines TRBV12-3 or TRBV12-4 with TRBJ1-1; 8 bases line up with TRBD1. Losses at the gene ends were 6 bases for V and 4 bases for J; bases not matched to a gene: 4. The CDR3 sequence is 13 residues long. The CDR3 sequence: CASRTRGPTEAFF. Here the CDR3 DNA reads TGTGCCAGCAGAACCAGGGGGCCCACTGAAGCTTTCTTT.

The chain joins TRBV5-5 to TRBJ1-1; D not certain. From germline, CDR1 is SGHKS and CDR2 YYEKEE (reference sequence). Trimming took off 0 bases at V and 1 base at J, with 7 bases between the two ends. This CDR3 contains 14 residues. CDR3 nucleotides: TGTGCCAGCAGCTTGGATCAGGCGAACACTGAAGCTTTCTTT. This encodes CASSLDQANTEAFF.

The V call is TRBV3-1 (or the pseudogene TRBV3-2), the J call TRBJ1-5; D might be TRBD1 (5 bases). The CDR3 spans 14 residues. The V end was cut by 6 bases, the J end by 5 bases, with 14 bases between. Germline values: CDR1 LGHDT, CDR2 YNNKEL (reference sequence). CDR3 DNA: TGTGCCAGCAGTTCTACTGGGGGATATCAGCCCCAGCATTTT. This sequence encodes CASSSTGGYQPQHF.

Remarks on this clone: A single base separates this from a much larger clone, so it may be a read error. V and J are TRBV13 and TRBJ2-2; 13 nucleotides agree with TRBD2. This CDR3 contains 16 residues. Germline V gene data show CDR1 as PRHDT and CDR2 as FYEKMQ (reference sequence). V shed 7 bases, J shed 7 bases, and the junction held 9 bases outside the gene matches. CDR3 amino acids: CASNPRTSGGSGELFF. The DNA for the CDR3 is TGTGCCAGCAACCCTCGGACTAGCGGGGGTAGCGGGGAGCTGTTTTTT.

J is TRBJ1-5 and V is TRBV7-2; D may be TRBD1 (6 bases). Trimming left V 3 bases short and J 4 bases short, with 16 bases between. This CDR3 contains 16 residues. Germline V gene sequence: CDR1 SGHTA, CDR2 FQGNSA. As DNA, the CDR3 is TGTGCCAGCAGCTTGGGCCCGGGGGCGGGAAATCAGCCCCAGCATTTT. Protein: CASSLGPGAGNQPQHF.

The chain uses TRBV28 and TRBJ1-4, with unresolved D. Deletions cut 6 bases from V and 3 bases from J, with 5 bases between. The CDR3 is 12 residues long. Germline assignment: CDR1 MDHEN and CDR2 SYDVKM. The CDR3 DNA reads TGTGCCAGCAGGGTCCCTAATGAAAAACTGTTTTTT. This sequence encodes CASRVPNEKLFF.